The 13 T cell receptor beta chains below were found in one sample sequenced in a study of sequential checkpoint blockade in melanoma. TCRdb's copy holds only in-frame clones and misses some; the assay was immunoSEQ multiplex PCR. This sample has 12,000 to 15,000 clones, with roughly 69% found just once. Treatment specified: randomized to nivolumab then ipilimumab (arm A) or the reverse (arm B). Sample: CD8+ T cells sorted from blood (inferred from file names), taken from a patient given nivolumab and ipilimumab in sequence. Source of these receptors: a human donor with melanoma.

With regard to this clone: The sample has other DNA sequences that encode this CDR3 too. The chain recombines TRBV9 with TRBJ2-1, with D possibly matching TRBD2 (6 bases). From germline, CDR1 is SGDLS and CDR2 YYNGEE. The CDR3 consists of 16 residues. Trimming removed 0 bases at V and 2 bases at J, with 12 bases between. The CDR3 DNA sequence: TGTGCCAGCAGCGTAGATGGCGGGGCCCCCTACAATGAGCAGTTCTTC. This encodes CASSVDGGAPYNEQFF.

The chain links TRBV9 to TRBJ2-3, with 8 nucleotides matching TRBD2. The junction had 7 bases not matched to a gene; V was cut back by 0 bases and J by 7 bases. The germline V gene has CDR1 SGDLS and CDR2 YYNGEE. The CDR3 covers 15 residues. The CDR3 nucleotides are TGTGCCAGCAGCGTAGGCGGACTAGCTTTGAATACGCAGTATTTT. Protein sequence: CASSVGGLALNTQYF.

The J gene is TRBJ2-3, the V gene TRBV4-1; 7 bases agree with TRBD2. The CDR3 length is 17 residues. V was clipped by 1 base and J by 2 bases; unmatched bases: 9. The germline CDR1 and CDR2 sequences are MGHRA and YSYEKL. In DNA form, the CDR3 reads TGCGCCAGCAGCCAAGGCCCCCAGAGCGGGAACACAGATACGCAGTATTTT. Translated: CASSQGPQSGNTDTQYF.

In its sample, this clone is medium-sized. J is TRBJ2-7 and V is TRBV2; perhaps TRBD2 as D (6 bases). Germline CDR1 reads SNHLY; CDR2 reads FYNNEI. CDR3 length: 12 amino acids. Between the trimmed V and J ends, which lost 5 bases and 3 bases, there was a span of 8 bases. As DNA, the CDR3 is TGTGCCAGCAGTAGGGGAGGCTACGAGCAGTACTTC. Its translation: CASSRGGYEQYF.

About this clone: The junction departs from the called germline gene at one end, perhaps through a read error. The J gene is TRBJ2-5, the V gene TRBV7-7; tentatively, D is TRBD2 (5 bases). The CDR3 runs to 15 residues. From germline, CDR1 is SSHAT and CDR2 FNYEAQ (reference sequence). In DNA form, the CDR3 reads TGTGCTAGCAGCTTAGCGATCACTACCAAAGAGACCCAGTACTTC. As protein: CASSLAITTKETQYF.

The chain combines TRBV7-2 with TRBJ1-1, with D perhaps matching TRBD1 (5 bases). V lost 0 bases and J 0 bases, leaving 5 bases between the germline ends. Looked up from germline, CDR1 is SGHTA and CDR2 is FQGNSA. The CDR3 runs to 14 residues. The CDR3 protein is CASSLAGVNTEAFF. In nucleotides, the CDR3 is TGTGCCAGCAGCTTAGCAGGGGTGAACACTGAAGCTTTCTTT.

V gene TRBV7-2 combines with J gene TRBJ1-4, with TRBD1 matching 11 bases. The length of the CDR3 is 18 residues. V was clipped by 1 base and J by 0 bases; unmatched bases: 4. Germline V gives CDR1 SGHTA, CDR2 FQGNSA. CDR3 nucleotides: TGTGCCAGCAGCTTAGGTTGGGGACAGGGGGCAACTAATGAAAAACTGTTTTTT. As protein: CASSLGWGQGATNEKLFF.

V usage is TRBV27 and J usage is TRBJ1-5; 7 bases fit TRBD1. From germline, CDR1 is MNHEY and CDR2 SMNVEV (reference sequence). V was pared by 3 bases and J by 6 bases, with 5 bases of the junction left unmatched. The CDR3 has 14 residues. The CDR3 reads CASSFSAGGQPQHF. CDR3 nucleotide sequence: TGTGCCAGCAGTTTTTCGGCAGGGGGTCAGCCCCAGCATTTT.

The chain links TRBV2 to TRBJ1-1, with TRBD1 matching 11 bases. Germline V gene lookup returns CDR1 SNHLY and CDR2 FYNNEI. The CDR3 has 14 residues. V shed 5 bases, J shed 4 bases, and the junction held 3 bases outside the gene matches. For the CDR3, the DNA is TGTGCCAGCAGTTACGGGACAGGGGGCACTGAAGCTTTCTTT. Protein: CASSYGTGGTEAFF.

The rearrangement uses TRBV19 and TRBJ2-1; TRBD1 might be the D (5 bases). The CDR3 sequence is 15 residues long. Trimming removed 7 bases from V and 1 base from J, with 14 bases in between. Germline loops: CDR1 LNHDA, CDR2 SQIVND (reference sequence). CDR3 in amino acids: CASNPGHLSYNEQFF. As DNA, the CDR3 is TGTGCCAGTAATCCAGGACACTTATCCTACAATGAGCAGTTCTTC.

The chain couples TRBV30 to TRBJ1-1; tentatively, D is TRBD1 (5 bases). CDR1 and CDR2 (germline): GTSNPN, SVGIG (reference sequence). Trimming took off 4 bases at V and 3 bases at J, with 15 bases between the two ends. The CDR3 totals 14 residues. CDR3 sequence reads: CAWITYGGDTEAFF. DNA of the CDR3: TGTGCCTGGATTACATACGGGGGGGACACTGAAGCTTTCTTT.

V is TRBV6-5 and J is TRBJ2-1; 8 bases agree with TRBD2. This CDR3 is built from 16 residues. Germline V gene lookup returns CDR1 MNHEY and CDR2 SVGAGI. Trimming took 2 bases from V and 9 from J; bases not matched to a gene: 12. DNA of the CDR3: TGTGCCAGCAGTTACCCCACCGCGGGAGGATCCCGTGAGCAGTTCTTC. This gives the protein CASSYPTAGGSREQFF.

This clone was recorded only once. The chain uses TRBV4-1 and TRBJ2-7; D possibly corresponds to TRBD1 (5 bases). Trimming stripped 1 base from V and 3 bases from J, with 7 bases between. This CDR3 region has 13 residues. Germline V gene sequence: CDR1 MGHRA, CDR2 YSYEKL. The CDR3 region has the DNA TGCGCCAGCAGCCAAGGAGACAGCTACGAGCAGTACTTC. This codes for CASSQGDSYEQYF.